The 16 T cell receptor beta chains presented below share a single source sample, sequenced in a study of shared clonotypes between healthy human individuals. Libraries were prepared by immunoSEQ multiplex PCR; TCRdb keeps only in-frame clonotypes and omits some of them. The sample lists some 1 million clones; approximately 70% were seen once. The sample taken for sequencing was memory CD4+ T cells sorted from blood. As to subset: CD45RA-negative fraction. These receptors came from a man younger than 30 in good health.

This clone was found a few times. This chain links TRBV11-1 with TRBJ2-4; D perhaps matches TRBD2 (6 bases). V was clipped by 5 bases and J by 12 bases, with 20 bases between them. Germline V gene sequence: CDR1 SGHAT, CDR2 FQDESV (reference sequence). The CDR3 has 14 amino acids. CDR3 nucleotide sequence: TGTGCCAGCAGCCCGGGACTCCAAGAAATCGCTCAGTACTTC. It codes for CASSPGLQEIAQYF.

The chain employs TRBV6-5 and TRBJ1-6; possibly TRBD1 for D (6 bases). The CDR3 consists of 12 residues. Germline loops: CDR1 MNHEY, CDR2 SVGAGI. V lost 5 bases to trimming and J lost 9 bases, with 8 bases between them. CDR3 amino acids: CASSIRGSPLHF. The CDR3 DNA reads TGTGCCAGCAGTATCAGGGGTTCACCCCTCCACTTT.

The V and J genes are TRBV9 and TRBJ1-1; a possible D gene is TRBD1 (5 bases). Trimming took 0 bases from V and 4 from J, leaving 10 bases between them. Germline-derived CDR1 and CDR2 are SGDLS and YYNGEE. CDR3 length equals 14 residues. The CDR3 sequence: CASSVAQATTEAFF. CDR3 DNA sequence: TGTGCCAGCAGCGTAGCACAGGCCACCACTGAAGCTTTCTTT.

As to this clone: A junction end diverges from the germline sequence, so it may reflect a read error. This chain connects TRBV2 to TRBJ2-5, with D possibly being TRBD1 (6 bases). CDR3 length equals 12 residues. The germline CDR1 and CDR2 sequences are SNHLY and FYNNEI. CDR3 protein: CACRDTQETQYF. CDR3 in DNA: TGTGCCTGCAGGGACACCCAAGAGACCCAGTACTTC.

The gene calls are TRBV10-3 and TRBJ2-5; possible D gene TRBD2, 5 bases. Germline V lookup: CDR1 ENHRY, CDR2 SYGVKD. CDR3 size: 14 residues. The V end was cut by 4 bases, the J end by 2 bases, with 11 bases between. The CDR3 DNA is TGTGCCATCAGTGCGGGGTATCGGCAAGAGACCCAGTACTTC. Translating it yields CAISAGYRQETQYF.

This clone was detected once. The CDR3 reads CASSPGQPGETQYF. The CDR3 DNA sequence: TGCGCCAGCAGCCCTGGTCAACCTGGGGAGACCCAGTACTTC. The chain carries TRBV5-1 and TRBJ2-5; D remains unclear. This CDR3 region has 14 residues. Germline V CDR1 and CDR2: SGHRS, YFSETQ. Deletions cut 4 bases from V and 5 bases from J, with 15 bases between.

The CDR3 sequence: CAWSNSGTGRGPLHF. The CDR3 nucleotides are TGTGCCTGGAGCAATTCCGGGACAGGGAGGGGACCCCTCCACTTT. The chain employs TRBV30 and TRBJ1-6, with TRBD1 identical over 9 bases. The ends lost 3 bases at V and 12 bases at J; junction bases unmatched: 12. Germline V lookup: CDR1 GTSNPN, CDR2 SVGIG (reference sequence). The CDR3 is made up of 15 amino acids.

The chain recombines TRBV6-4 with TRBJ1-5; TRBD1 is a possible D gene (6 bases). V was cut by 7 bases and J by 4 bases, with 26 bases left in between. The CDR3 sequence is 18 residues long. Germline CDR1 and CDR2: MRHNA and SNTAGT. CDR3 DNA sequence: TGTGCCAGCACCGGATCCTCCGACAGGCATCGAGGGAATCAGCCCCAGCATTTT. Its protein is CASTGSSDRHRGNQPQHF.

This clone was picked up a small number of times. V and J are TRBV6-1 and TRBJ2-3, with TRBD1 as a possible D gene (5 bases). V was clipped by 2 bases and J by 2 bases, with 14 bases between them. This CDR3 contains 16 residues. Germline CDR1 MNHNS, CDR2 SASEGT. CDR3 bases: TGTGCCAGCAGTGAAAGGGGCAGGGAAAACACAGATACGCAGTATTTT. Translated: CASSERGRENTDTQYF.

V and J are TRBV30 and TRBJ2-6, with D tentatively TRBD1 (5 bases). This CDR3 has 18 residues. CDR1 GTSNPN and CDR2 SVGIG come from the germline V gene (reference sequence). Trimming pared 0 bases from V and 2 bases from J, leaving 17 bases between. The DNA for the CDR3 is TGTGCCTGGAGTGTACTTAGGACATGGGCTACTGGGGCCAACGTCCTGACTTTC. Translating it yields CAWSVLRTWATGANVLTF.

This clone showed up just a few times. The gene calls are TRBV10-3 and TRBJ1-5; 7 nucleotides agree with TRBD1. The CDR3 totals 15 residues. V was pared by 3 bases and J by 4 bases, with 6 bases of the junction left unmatched. CDR1 is ENHRY and CDR2 is SYGVKD in the germline V gene. DNA for the CDR3: TGTGCCATCAGTGATGACAGGGCTACTAATCAGCCCCAGCATTTT. Amino acid sequence: CAISDDRATNQPQHF.

The chain employs TRBV5-1 and TRBJ2-3, with TRBD2 matching over 9 bases. This CDR3 is 16 amino acids long. V dropped 7 bases and J dropped 2; count of bases not matched to a gene: 11. Germline values: CDR1 SGHRS, CDR2 YFSETQ. CDR3 loop: CASGRISGGFTDTQYF. The DNA for the CDR3 is TGCGCCAGCGGCCGGATTAGCGGGGGTTTCACAGATACGCAGTATTTT.

The chain links TRBV7-9 to TRBJ1-1, with 7 bases lining up with TRBD1. V gave up 6 bases and J gave up 6 bases; unmatched junction bases: 7. CDR1 SEHNR and CDR2 FQNEAQ come from the germline V gene (reference sequence). This CDR3 region has 13 residues. CDR3 in amino acids: CASSLDRVAEAFF. The DNA of the CDR3 is TGTGCCAGCAGTCTCGACAGGGTCGCTGAAGCTTTCTTT.

The chain employs TRBV2 and TRBJ2-1; 11 bases are shared with TRBD2. CDR1 and CDR2 (germline): SNHLY, FYNNEI. The length of the CDR3 is 14 residues. V lost 3 bases to trimming and J lost 13 bases; unmatched junction nucleotides: 8. The CDR3: CASSEHDTSGSQFF. The DNA for the CDR3 is TGTGCCAGCAGTGAGCATGATACTAGCGGGAGTCAGTTCTTC.

The chain uses TRBV11-2 and TRBJ2-7, with 13 nucleotides matching TRBD2. With V trimmed by 5 bases and J by 1 base, 5 bases remained unmatched. This CDR3 comprises 16 residues. CDR1 and CDR2 from the germline V gene are SGHAT and FQNNGV. For the CDR3, the DNA is TGTGCCAGCAGCCGGACTAGCGGGAGTGGGTCCTACGAGCAGTACTTC. Its translation: CASSRTSGSGSYEQYF.

This chain links TRBV5-4 with TRBJ2-1, with 11 bases lining up with TRBD2. There are 18 residues in the CDR3. Germline-derived CDR1 and CDR2 are SGHNT and YYREEE (reference sequence). V shed 3 bases and J 8 bases; nucleotides not matched to a gene: 16. As DNA, the CDR3 is TGTGCCAGCAGCTCAGCATGGGGGAGTAGCGGGAGGGTTTATGAGCAGTTCTTC. Translated: CASSSAWGSSGRVYEQFF.